Only a few counts were recorded for the clone carrying this TCR beta chain. Its antigen is unknown. The CDR3 extends over 16 amino acids. Unmatched junction bases numbered 12, after V lost 5 bases and J lost 4 bases. Germline CDR1 SNHLY, CDR2 FYNNEI. Clones were read by immunoSEQ multiplex PCR, and TCRdb kept only the in-frame ones, dropping some. The table lists around 700,000 clones, around 73% of them singletons. This sample stems from a study of shared clonotypes between healthy human individuals. Whole-study findings and limits: The donor pool, a small one, limited the genetic and exposure-history diversity represented.

The study drew its donors from healthy HIV-negative adults without recent acute infections or vaccinations. Investigators divided CD4+ cells into CD45RA+ naive and CD45RA-negative memory subsets. The sequence derives from a woman in her 30s in good health. The chain carries TRBV2 and TRBJ1-2, with 8 bases aligning to TRBD1. The sequencing sample was made of memory CD4+ T cells sorted from blood. The subset denotes: CD45RA-negative fraction. CDR3 bases: TGTGCCAGCAGTCACCATGGGGGACAGGAGATCTATGGCTACACCTTC. This gives the protein CASSHHGGQEIYGYTF.